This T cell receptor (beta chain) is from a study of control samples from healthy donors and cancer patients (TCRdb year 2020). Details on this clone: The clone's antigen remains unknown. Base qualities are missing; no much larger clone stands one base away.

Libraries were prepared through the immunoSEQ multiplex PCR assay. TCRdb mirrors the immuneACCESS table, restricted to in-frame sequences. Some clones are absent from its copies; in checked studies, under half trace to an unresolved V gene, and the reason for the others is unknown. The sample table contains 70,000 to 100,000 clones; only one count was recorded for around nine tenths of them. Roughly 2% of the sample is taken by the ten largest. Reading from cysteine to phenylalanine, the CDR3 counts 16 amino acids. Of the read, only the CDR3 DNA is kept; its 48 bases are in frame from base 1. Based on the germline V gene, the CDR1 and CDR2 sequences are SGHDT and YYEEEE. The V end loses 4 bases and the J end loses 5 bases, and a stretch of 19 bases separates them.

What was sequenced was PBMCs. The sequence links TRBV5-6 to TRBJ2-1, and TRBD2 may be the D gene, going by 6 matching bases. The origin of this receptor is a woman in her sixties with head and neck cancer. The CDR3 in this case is CASSVTSHGDDNEQFF. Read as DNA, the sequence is TGTGCCAGCAGCGTGACTAGTCATGGGGATGACAATGAGCAGTTCTTC.